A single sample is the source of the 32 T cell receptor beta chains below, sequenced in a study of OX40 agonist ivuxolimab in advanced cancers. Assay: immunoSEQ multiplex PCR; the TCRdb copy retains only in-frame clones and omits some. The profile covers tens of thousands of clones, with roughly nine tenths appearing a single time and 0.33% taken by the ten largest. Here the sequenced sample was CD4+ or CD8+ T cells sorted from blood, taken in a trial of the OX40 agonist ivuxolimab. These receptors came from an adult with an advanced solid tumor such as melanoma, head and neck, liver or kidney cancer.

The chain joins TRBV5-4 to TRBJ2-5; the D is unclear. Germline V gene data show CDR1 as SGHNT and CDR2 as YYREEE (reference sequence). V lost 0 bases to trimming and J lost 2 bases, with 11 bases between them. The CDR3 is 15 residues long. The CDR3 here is CASSLEATRQETQYF. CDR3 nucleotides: TGTGCCAGCAGCTTGGAGGCTACTCGTCAAGAGACCCAGTACTTC.

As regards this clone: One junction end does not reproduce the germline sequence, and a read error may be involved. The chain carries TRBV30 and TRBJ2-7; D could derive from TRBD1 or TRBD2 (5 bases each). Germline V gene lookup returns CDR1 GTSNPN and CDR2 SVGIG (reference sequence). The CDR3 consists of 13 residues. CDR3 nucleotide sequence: TGTGCCTGGAGTCACTTACCGGGACCTCCCCGGGACTTC. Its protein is CAWSHLPGPPRDF. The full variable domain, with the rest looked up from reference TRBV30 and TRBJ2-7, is SQTIHQWPATLVQPVGSPLSLECTVEGTSNPNLYWYRQAAGRGLQLLFYSVGIGQISSEVPQNLSASRPQDRQFILSSKKLLLSDSGFYLCAWSHLPGPPRDFGPGTRLTVT.

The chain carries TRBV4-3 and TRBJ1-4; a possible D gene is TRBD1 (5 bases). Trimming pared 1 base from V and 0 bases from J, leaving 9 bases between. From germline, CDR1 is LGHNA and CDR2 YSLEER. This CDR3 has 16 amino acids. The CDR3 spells CASSQGPRATNEKLFF. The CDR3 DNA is TGCGCCAGCAGCCAAGGTCCCAGGGCAACTAATGAAAAACTGTTTTTT.

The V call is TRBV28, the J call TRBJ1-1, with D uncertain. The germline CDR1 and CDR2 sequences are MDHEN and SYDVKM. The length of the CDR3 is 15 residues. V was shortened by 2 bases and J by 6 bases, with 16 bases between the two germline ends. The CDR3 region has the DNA TGTGCCAGCAGTTTAGCCCTCCTAGGGCAGTCTGAAGCTTTCTTT. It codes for CASSLALLGQSEAFF.

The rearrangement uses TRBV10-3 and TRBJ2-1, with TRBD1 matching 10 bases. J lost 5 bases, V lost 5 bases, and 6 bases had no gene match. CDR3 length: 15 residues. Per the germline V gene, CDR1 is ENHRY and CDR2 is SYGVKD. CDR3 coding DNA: TGTGCCATCAGTAAAGACAGGGGGCAGGACAATGAGCAGTTCTTC. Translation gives CAISKDRGQDNEQFF.

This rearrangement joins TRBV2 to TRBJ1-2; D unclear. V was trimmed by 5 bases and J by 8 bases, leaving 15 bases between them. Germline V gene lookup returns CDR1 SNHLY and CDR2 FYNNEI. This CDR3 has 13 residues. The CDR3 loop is CASSFTTTRGYTF. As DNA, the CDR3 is TGTGCCAGCAGTTTTACCACGACCCGCGGCTACACCTTC.

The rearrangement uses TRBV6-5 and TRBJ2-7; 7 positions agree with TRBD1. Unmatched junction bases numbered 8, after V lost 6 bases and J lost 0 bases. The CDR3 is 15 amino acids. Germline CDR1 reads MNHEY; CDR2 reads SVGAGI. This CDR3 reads CASRTLQGDSYEQYF. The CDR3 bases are TGTGCCAGCAGAACTCTTCAGGGGGACTCCTACGAGCAGTACTTC.

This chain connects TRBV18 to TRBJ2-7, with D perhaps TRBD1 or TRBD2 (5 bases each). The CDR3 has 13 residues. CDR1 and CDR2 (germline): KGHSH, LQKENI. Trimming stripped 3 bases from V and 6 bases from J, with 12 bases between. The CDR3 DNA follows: TGTGCCAGCTCACCCAGTTGGGGACGCGAGCAGTACTTC. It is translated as CASSPSWGREQYF.

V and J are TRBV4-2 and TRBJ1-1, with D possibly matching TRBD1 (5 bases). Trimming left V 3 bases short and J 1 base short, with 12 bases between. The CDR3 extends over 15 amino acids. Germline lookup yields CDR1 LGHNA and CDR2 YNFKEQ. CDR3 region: CASSHSGDRNTEAFF. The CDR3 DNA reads TGTGCCAGCAGCCACTCGGGAGACAGGAACACTGAAGCTTTCTTT.

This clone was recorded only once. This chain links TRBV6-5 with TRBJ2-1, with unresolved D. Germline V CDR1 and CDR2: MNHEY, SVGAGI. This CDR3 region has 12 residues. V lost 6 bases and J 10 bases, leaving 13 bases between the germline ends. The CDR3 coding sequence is TGTGCCAGCAGACCTATCATTGGGGAGCAGTTCTTC. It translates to CASRPIIGEQFF.

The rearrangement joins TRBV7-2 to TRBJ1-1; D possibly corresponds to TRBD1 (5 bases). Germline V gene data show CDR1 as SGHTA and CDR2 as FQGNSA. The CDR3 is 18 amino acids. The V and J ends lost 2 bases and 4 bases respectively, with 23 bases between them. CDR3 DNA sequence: TGTGCCAGCAGCTTAAGGGACTGGAGGGTGGGGCAGTCCACTGAAGCTTTCTTT. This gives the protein CASSLRDWRVGQSTEAFF.

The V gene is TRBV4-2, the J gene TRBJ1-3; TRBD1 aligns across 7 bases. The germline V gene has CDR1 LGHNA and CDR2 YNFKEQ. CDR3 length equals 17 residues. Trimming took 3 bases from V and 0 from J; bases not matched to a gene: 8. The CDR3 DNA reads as TGTGCCAGCAGCCAGGTCCCGGGACAGTTCTCTGGAAACACCATATATTTT. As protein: CASSQVPGQFSGNTIYF.

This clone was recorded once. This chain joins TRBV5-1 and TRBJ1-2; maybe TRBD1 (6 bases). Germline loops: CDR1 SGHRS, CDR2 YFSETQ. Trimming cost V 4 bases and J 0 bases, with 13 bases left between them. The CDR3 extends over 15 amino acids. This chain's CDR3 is CASSQTGTTNYGYTF. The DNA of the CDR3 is TGCGCCAGCAGCCAAACAGGGACGACTAACTATGGCTACACCTTC. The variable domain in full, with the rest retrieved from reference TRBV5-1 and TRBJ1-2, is KAGVTQTPRYLIKTRGQQVTLSCSPISGHRSVSWYQQTPGQGLQFLFEYFSETQRNKGNFPGRFSGRQFSNSRSEMNVSTLELGDSALYLCASSQTGTTNYGYTFGSGTRLTVV.

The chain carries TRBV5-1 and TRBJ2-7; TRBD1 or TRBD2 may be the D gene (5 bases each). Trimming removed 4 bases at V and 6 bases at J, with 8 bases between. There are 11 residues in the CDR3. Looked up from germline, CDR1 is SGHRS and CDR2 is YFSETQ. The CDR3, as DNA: TGCGCCAGCAGCGTGGGGACCGAGCAGTACTTC. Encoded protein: CASSVGTEQYF.

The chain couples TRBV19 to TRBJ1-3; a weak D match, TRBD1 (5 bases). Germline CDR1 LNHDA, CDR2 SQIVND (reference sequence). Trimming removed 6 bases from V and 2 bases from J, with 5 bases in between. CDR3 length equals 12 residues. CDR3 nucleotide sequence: TGTGCCAGTAGGGACACTGGAAACACCATATATTTT. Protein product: CASRDTGNTIYF.

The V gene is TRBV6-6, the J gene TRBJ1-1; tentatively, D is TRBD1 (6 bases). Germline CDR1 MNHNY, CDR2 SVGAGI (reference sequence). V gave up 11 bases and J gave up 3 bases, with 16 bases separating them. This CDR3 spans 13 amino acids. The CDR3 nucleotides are TGTGCCGGGAGGGCACAGGGTTACACTGAAGCTTTCTTT. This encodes CAGRAQGYTEAFF.

CDR3 DNA: TGTGCCAGCGATTATACCGGCTCTCGCTCCTACAATGAGCAGTTCTTC. It is translated as CASDYTGSRSYNEQFF. The rearrangement links TRBV2 to TRBJ2-1; no clear D gene. Germline lookup yields CDR1 SNHLY and CDR2 FYNNEI. V was pared by 8 bases and J by 0 bases, with 17 bases between. The CDR3 has 16 residues. Drawing the rest from reference TRBV2 and TRBJ2-1, the complete variable domain is EPEVTQTPSHQVTQMGQEVILRCVPISNHLYFYWYRQILGQKVEFLVSFYNNEISEKSEIFDDQFSVERPDGSNFTLKIRSTKLEDSAMYFCASDYTGSRSYNEQFFGPGTRLTVL.

Here the CDR3 reads CATSSRDSEQFF. The CDR3 coding sequence is TGTGCCACCAGCAGCAGGGACAGTGAGCAGTTCTTC. The chain joins TRBV15 to TRBJ2-1, with 7 positions matching TRBD1. The CDR3 length is 12 residues. Germline CDR1 and CDR2: LNHNV and YYDKDF (reference sequence). Trimming removed 3 bases from V and 9 bases from J; junction bases left unmatched: 2.

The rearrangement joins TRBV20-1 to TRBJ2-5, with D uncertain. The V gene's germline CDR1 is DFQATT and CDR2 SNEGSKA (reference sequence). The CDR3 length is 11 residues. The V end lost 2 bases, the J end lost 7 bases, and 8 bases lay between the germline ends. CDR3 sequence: CSARRTRTQYF. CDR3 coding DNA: TGCAGTGCTAGAAGAACCAGGACCCAGTACTTC.

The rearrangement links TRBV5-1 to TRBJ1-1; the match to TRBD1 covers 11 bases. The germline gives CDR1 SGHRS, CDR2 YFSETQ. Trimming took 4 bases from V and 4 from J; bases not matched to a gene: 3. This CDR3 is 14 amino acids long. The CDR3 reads CASSLGQGGTEAFF. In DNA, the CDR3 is TGCGCCAGCAGCCTGGGACAGGGGGGCACTGAAGCTTTCTTT.

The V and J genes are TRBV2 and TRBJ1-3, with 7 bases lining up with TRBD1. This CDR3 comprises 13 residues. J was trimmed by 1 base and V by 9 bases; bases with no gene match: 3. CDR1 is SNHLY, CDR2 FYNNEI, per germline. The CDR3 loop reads CASTQGSGNTIYF. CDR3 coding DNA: TGTGCCAGTACACAGGGGTCTGGAAACACCATATATTTT.

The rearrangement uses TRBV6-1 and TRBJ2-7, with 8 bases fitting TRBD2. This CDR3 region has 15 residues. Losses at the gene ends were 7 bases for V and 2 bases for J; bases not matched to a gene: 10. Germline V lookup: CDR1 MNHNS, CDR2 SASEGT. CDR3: CASTPDRGGTYEQYF. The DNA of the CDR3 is TGTGCCAGCACCCCGGATCGGGGGGGCACCTACGAGCAGTACTTC.

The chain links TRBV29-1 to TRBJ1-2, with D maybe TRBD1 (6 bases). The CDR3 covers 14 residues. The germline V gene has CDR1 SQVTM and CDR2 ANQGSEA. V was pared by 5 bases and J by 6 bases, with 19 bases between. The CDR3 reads CSVSKRGVYNGYTF. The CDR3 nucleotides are TGCAGCGTTTCAAAGAGGGGGGTATATAATGGCTACACCTTC. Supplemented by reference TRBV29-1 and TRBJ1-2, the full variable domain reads SAVISQKPSRDICQRGTSLTIQCQVDSQVTMMFWYRQQPGQSLTLIATANQGSEATYESGFVIDKFPISRPNLTFSTLTVSNMSPEDSSIYLCSVSKRGVYNGYTFGSGTRLTVV.

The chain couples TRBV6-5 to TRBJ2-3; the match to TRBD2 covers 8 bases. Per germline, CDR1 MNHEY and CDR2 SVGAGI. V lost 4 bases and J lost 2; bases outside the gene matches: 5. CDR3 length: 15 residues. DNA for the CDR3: TGTGCCAGCAGTTGGCAGCGGGGGAACACAGATACGCAGTATTTT. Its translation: CASSWQRGNTDTQYF.

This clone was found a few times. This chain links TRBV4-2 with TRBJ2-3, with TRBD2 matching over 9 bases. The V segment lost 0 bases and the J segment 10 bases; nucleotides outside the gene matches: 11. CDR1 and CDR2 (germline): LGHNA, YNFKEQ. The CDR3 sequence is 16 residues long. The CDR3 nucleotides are TGTGCCAGCAGCCAAGATATAGCGGGGGCGATAGGCCCGCAGTATTTT. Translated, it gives CASSQDIAGAIGPQYF.

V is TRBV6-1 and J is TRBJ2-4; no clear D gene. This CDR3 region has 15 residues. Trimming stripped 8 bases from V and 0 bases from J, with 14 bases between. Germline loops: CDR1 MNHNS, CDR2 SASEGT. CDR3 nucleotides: TGTGCCAGCTCCAAGGAGAACATAGCCAAAAACATTCAGTACTTC. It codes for CASSKENIAKNIQYF.

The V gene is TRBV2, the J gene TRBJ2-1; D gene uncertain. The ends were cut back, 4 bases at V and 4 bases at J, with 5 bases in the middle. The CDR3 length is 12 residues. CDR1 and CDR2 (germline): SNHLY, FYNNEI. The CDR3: CASSADYNEQFF. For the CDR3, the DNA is TGTGCCAGCAGTGCAGATTACAATGAGCAGTTCTTC.

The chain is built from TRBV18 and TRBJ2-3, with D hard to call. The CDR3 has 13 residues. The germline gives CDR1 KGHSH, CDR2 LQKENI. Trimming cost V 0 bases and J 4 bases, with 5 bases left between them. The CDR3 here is CASSPPTADTQYF. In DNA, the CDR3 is TGTGCCAGCTCACCACCGACGGCAGATACGCAGTATTTT. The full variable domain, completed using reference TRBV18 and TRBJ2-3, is NAGVMQNPRHLVRRRGQEARLRCSPMKGHSHVYWYRQLPEEGLKFMVYLQKENIIDESGMPKERFSAEFPKEGPSILRIQQVVRGDSAAYFCASSPPTADTQYFGPGTRLTVL.

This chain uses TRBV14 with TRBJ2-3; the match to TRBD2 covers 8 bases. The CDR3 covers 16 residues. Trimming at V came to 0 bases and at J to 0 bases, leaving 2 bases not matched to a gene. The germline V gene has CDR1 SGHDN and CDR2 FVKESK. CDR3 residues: CASSQDGGVSTDTQYF. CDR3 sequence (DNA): TGTGCCAGCAGCCAAGACGGGGGGGTCAGCACAGATACGCAGTATTTT.

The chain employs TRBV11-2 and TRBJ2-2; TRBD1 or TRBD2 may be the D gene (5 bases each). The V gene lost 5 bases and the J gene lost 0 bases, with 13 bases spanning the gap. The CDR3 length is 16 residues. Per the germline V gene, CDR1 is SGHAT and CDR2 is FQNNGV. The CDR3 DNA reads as TGTGCCAGCAGCCCCAGGGACCGCCCGAACACCGGGGAGCTGTTTTTT. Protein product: CASSPRDRPNTGELFF.

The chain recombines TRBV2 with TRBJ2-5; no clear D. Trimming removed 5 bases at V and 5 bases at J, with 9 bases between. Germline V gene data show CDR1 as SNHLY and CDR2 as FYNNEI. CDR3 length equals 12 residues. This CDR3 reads CASSTIPETQYF. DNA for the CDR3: TGTGCCAGCAGTACAATACCGGAGACCCAGTACTTC.

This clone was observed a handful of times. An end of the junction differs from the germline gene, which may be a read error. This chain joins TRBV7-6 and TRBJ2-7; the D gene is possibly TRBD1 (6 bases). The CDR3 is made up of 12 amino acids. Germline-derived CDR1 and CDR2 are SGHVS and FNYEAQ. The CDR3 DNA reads TGTGCCAGCAGCTTAGTGGGGACACACAAAACCTTC. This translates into CASSLVGTHKTF.